This TCR beta chain was captured by sequencing in a study of shared clonotypes between healthy human individuals (dated by TCRdb to 2019 to 2021). Looking at the study overall: Two women and a few men aged 18 to 49 years were included in the cohort. Per donor, leukapheresis produced somewhere between about 0.85 and 8.9 billion PBMCs. For each donor, three plates each were used for CD4 naive and CD4 memory, two plates were used for CD8 naive, and one plate was used for CD8 memory. To estimate repertoire size and how much clonotypes are shared between individuals, the study performed deep sequencing of blood TCR repertoires from roughly five healthy adults. To increase sequencing depth and limit assay-specific biases, different laboratories used diverse techniques to prepare libraries and sequence TCR repertoires. General conclusions and limits of the study: Estimated clonotype richness was generally larger for naive than for memory subsets. The genetic and exposure-history diversity represented was limited by the small number of donors. Rarefaction of sorted-subset datasets indicated incomplete sequencing despite the large sequencing depth. Only blood was sampled, and tissue TCR repertoires likely differ from those in blood. Higher generation probabilities were observed for clonotypes shared by all four sorted-subset donors than for non-shared clonotypes. Pairwise subsampling indicated that sequencing depth was expected to affect the degree of clonotype sharing among donors. When a few donors were compared, the shared fraction of clonotypes was around 4.6% for naive CD4, 3.5% for naive CD8, 2.3% for memory CD4, and 0.3% to 0.5% for memory CD8.

TCR CDR3 regions were amplified from genomic DNA by multiplex PCR using the deep immunoSEQ assay. Extracted genomic DNA from each cell subset was distributed evenly across all wells of several immunoSEQ 96-well plates, and each plate was treated as a replicate. For sorted subsets, 200 to 250 ng of genomic DNA, equivalent to 25,000 to 35,000 T cell genomes, went into each replicate PCR. Purified libraries were measured with a Qubit 3.0 fluorometer, size-checked on a Bioanalyzer 2100, and measured again with the KAPA Library Quantification kit. Every immunoSEQ 96-well plate was sequenced on a dedicated single-read 150-cycle Illumina NextSeq 550 flow cell. The study's processing was this. Because only junctional sequences without quality scores were contained in the immunoSEQ output, filtering matching that applied to full-length reads could not be performed. To assign V/J genes and CDR3, sequences were annotated against IMGT germline references using PyIR, a Python wrapper for IgBLAST v1.9. Reads with weak V/J assignments (E-value above 1e-6), missing CDR3, stop codons, out-of-frame junctions, or ambiguous translated residues were removed. A V3J clonotype was defined by an identical inferred V gene, J gene, and CDR3 amino acid sequence. Percentage overlap between repertoires was computed as shared unique clonotypes divided by the size of the smaller repertoire. Three approaches were used to assess repertoire richness: RTK rarefaction, the Chao1 estimator, and Recon v2.1 estimates of unobserved clonotypes. OLGA was used to compute generation probabilities for all TCRbeta clonotypes that the gDNA method yielded from a handful of donors. TCRdb stores this immuneACCESS table with in-frame sequences only. Part of the clones is absent; in the studies checked, under half of the shortfall reflects unresolved V genes, and no reason is known for the rest. The V and J calls and the clone size are those of that table, but D and trimming were determined from the DNA. This sample holds about 820,000 clones; around 93% were observed only once. The biggest ten clones account for 24% of the sample.

Including cysteine and phenylalanine, the CDR3 has 15 amino acids. Only the CDR3 part of the read is kept: 45 bases, read in frame from the first base. A distance of 15 bases separates the germline ends of V and J, which lose 4 bases and 2 bases respectively. The germline V gene sets CDR1 to SGDLS and CDR2 to YYNGEE. This clone has just one count. Its antigen remains undetermined. Qualities for individual bases were not recorded, and no much larger clone is one base off. CD8 naive samples were obtained by positive selection for CCR7 among CD45RO-negative cells, yielding a CD45RA+CCR7+ population from which TemRA cells were excluded. The donors were healthy, HIV-negative adults who had no recently reported acute infections or vaccinations. Every donor was a Caucasian adult living in Nashville, Tennessee, USA. Blood was collected by leukapheresis, and PBMCs were isolated by Ficoll-Histopaque density gradient centrifugation and then cryopreserved in liquid nitrogen vapor phase. Purity and quantity of every magnetically sorted T cell population were checked by analytical flow cytometry. Each sorted fraction had its genomic DNA isolated and then quantified by UV absorbance on a Nanodrop 2000c.

The V gene is TRBV9 and the J gene is TRBJ1-2; the D gene is perhaps TRBD1, from 6 matching bases. This clonotype was obtained from a man younger than 45 in good health. Material for sequencing was naive CD8+ T cells sorted from blood. In light of the paper, this sample's cell subset or site label describes: CD45RA+CCR7+. For the CDR3, the sequence is CASSYSGGTNYGYTF. At the DNA level, the sequence is TGTGCCAGCAGCTATTCGGGCGGGACAAACTATGGCTACACCTTC. Joined to the reference TRBV9 and TRBJ1-2 proteins, this CDR3 gives the full variable domain: DSGVTQTPKHLITATGQRVTLRCSPRSGDLSVYWYQQSLDQGLQFLIQYYNGEERAKGNILERFSAQQFPDLHSELNLSSLELGDSALYFCASSYSGGTNYGYTFGSGTRLTVV.